Sequencing of this TCR beta chain was carried out in a study of molecular identifiers for immune sequencing clone quantification. Study observations and caveats: Jurkat TCR RNA that was spiked in from one cell was reportedly detectable among one million naive cells.

Note on this clonotype: Its antigen remains unidentified.

MiXCR was run by TCRdb on the PCR reads, yielding one entry per CDR3 protein. The sample shows over 600,000 distinct CDR3 sequences, just under 20% of them seen only once. The CDR3 has 18 amino acids. Trimming took 0 bases from V and 1 from J, leaving 18 bases between them. CDR1 ENHRY and CDR2 SYGVKD come from the germline V gene. The TCR comes from a human donor in good health. Some libraries in this study had Jurkat cell RNA spiked in. Sequences were obtained from naive CD8+ T cells from blood, with Jurkat cell RNA spiked in. Subset indicated: FACS-sorted CD8+CD4-CCR7+CD45RA+ naive T cells. V gene TRBV10-3 combines with J gene TRBJ2-5, with a weak D call TRBD1 (5 bases). CDR3 protein: CAISESIVSGQFQETQYF. DNA for the CDR3: TGTGCCATCAGTGAGTCGATAGTCTCAGGGCAGTTCCAAGAGACCCAGTACTTC.